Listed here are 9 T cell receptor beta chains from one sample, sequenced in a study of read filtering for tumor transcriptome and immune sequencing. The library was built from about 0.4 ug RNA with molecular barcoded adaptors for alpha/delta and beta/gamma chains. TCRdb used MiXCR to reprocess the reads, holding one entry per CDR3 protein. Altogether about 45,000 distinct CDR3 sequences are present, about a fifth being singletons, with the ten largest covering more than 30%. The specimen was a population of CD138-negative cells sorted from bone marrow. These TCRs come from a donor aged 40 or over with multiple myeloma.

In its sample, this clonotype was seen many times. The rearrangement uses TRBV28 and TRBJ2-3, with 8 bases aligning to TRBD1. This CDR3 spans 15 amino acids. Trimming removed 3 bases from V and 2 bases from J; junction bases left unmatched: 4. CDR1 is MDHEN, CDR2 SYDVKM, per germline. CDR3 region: CASSLWTGSTDTQYF. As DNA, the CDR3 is TGTGCCAGCAGTTTGTGGACAGGGTCCACAGATACGCAGTATTTT.

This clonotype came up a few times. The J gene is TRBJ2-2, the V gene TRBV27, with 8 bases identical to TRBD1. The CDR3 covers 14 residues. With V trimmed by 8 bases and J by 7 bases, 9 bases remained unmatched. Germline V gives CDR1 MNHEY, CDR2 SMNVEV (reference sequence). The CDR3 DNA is TGTGCCAGCCTACGTGGACAGGGAGTCGGGGAGCTGTTTTTT. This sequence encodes CASLRGQGVGELFF.

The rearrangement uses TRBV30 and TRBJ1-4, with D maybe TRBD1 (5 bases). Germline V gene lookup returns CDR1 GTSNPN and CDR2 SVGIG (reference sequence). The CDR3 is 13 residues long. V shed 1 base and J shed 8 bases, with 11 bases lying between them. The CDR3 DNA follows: TGTGCCTGGAGTGGAAACTGGGGCGAAAAACTGTTTTTT. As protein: CAWSGNWGEKLFF.

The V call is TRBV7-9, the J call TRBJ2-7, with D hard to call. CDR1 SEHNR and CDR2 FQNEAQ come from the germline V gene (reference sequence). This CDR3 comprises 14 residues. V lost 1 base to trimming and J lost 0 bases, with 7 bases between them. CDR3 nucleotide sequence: TGTGCCAGCAGCTTAGTGGGCAACTCCTACGAGCAGTACTTC. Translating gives CASSLVGNSYEQYF. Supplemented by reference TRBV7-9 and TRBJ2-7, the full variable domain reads DTGVSQNPRHKITKRGQNVTFRCDPISEHNRLYWYRQTLGQGPEFLTYFQNEAQLEKSRLLSDRFSAERPKGSFSTLEIQRTEQGDSAMYLCASSLVGNSYEQYFGPGTRLTVT.

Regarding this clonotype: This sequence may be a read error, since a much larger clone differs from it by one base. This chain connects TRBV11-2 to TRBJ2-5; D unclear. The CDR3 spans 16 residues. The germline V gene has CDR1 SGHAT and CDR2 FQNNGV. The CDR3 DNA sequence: TGTGACAGCAGCTTTTCTAGGCGGCGCGGTGGACGGACCCAGTACTTC. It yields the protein CDSSFSRRRGGRTQYF.

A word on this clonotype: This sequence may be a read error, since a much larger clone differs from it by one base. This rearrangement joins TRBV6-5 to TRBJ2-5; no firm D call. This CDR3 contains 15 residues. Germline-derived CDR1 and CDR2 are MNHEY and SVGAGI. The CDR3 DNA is TGTGCCAGCAGTTACTCGAGGCAGAACCAAGGGACCCAGTACTTC. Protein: CASSYSRQNQGTQYF.

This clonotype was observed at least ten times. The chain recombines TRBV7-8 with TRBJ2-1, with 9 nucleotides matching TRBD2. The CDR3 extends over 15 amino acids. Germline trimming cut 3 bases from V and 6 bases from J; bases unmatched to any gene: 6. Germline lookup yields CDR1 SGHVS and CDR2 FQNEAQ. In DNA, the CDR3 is TGTGCCAGCAGCTTGGCACGACTAGCGGCCAATGAGCAGTTCTTC. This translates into CASSLARLAANEQFF.

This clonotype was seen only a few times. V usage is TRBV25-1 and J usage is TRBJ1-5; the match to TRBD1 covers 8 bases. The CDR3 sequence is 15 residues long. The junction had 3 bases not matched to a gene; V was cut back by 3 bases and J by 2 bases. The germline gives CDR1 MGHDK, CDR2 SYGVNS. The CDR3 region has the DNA TGTGCCAGCAGTGACCAGGGGGCAGGCAATCAGCCCCAGCATTTT. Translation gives CASSDQGAGNQPQHF.

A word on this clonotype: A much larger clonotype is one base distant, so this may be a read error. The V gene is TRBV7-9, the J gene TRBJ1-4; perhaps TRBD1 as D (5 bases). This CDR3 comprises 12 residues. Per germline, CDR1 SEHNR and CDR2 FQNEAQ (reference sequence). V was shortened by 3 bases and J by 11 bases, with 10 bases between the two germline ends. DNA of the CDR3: TGTGCCAGCAGCTTCCGTGAGGGGAAACTGTTTTTT. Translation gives CASSFREGKLFF.